The sequence of this T cell receptor beta chain was determined in a study of OX40 agonist ivuxolimab in advanced cancers. TCRdb keeps only in-frame clones here, not all; method: immunoSEQ multiplex PCR. The table lists about 50,000 clones, approximately 86% of them singletons. This clone has more than one count but fewer than ten. The ends were cut back, 6 bases at V and 0 bases at J, with 12 bases in the middle. The CDR3 loop spans 15 amino acids. Germline lookup yields CDR1 MNHEY and CDR2 SVGAGI. The origin of this receptor is an adult with an advanced solid tumor such as melanoma, head and neck, liver or kidney cancer. The sequencing used CD4+ or CD8+ T cells sorted from blood, collected in a trial of the OX40 agonist ivuxolimab. V is TRBV6-5 and J is TRBJ1-5; D is unclear. The CDR3 region is CASRAGSPSNQPQHF. The CDR3 nucleotides are TGTGCCAGCAGGGCGGGATCTCCTAGCAATCAGCCCCAGCATTTT.